A selection of T cell receptor beta chains follows, all from one sample in a study of T cells in Graves' hyperthyroidism and ophthalmopathy. TCRdb redid the calling of the multiplex PCR reads with MiXCR, one entry per CDR3 protein. The sample lists approximately 300,000 distinct CDR3 sequences, about 18% occurring once. The sequenced sample was blood. The receptor set was obtained from a woman aged 55-70 years with Graves' ophthalmopathy. Each CDR3 is given with its conserved first and last residue. Each record gives: J gene, V gene, clone size, D gene, CDR3 DNA, CDR3 protein. A D gene is named only where the DNA matches it firmly. The size of a clone is reported for some rows only, either as once, few or many, or as a class for expanded clones.

j_call: TRBJ2-3; v_call: TRBV7-2; clone_size: many; d_call: TRBD2; cdr3_nt: TGTGCCAGCAGCCCGGGGACTAGCGGGGGGTGGCGCACAGATACGCAGTATTTT; cdr3_aa: CASSPGTSGGWRTDTQYF
j_call: TRBJ1-2; v_call: TRBV10-2; clone_size: few; d_call: .; cdr3_nt: TGCGCCAGCAGTTCGACCGATACCCCATCTGGCTACACCTTC; cdr3_aa: CASSSTDTPSGYTF
j_call: TRBJ2-2; v_call: TRBV7-9; clone_size: few; d_call: TRBD1; cdr3_nt: TGTGCCAGCACCGACCCCCACAGGGGGCTGGGGGAGCTGTTTTTT; cdr3_aa: CASTDPHRGLGELFF
j_call: TRBJ1-1; v_call: TRBV9; clone_size: few; d_call: .; cdr3_nt: TGTGCCAGCAGCGTAGTGGTGGACACTGAAGCTTTCTTT; cdr3_aa: CASSVVVDTEAFF
j_call: TRBJ2-3; v_call: TRBV12-3/TRBV12-4; clone_size: many; d_call: .; cdr3_nt: TGTGCCAGCAGTCCCAACACGGGTCCAGATACGCAGTATTTT; cdr3_aa: CASSPNTGPDTQYF
j_call: TRBJ1-4; v_call: TRBV2; clone_size: .; d_call: .; cdr3_nt: TGTGCCAGCAGTATGTTTGAAAAACTGTTTTTT; cdr3_aa: CASSMFEKLFF
j_call: TRBJ2-1; v_call: TRBV7-2; clone_size: .; d_call: TRBD2; cdr3_nt: TGTGCCAGCAGCTTAGCGCTTGCGGGGGGGGGTAGAGTCCAGCAGTTCTTC; cdr3_aa: CASSLALAGGGRVQQFF
j_call: TRBJ1-5; v_call: TRBV4-2; clone_size: few; d_call: .; cdr3_nt: TGTGCCAGCAGCCAACCCCAGTCGGATAGCAATCAGCCCCAGCATTTT; cdr3_aa: CASSQPQSDSNQPQHF
j_call: TRBJ1-1; v_call: TRBV7-2; clone_size: many; d_call: .; cdr3_nt: TGTGCCAGCAGCTTGACGGTCTCGAACACTGAAGCTTTCTTT; cdr3_aa: CASSLTVSNTEAFF
j_call: TRBJ2-3; v_call: TRBV2; clone_size: many; d_call: TRBD2; cdr3_nt: TGTGCCAGCAGAAGACAACCTAGCGGGAGTCTTACAGATACGCAGTATTTT; cdr3_aa: CASRRQPSGSLTDTQYF
j_call: TRBJ2-3; v_call: TRBV28; clone_size: many; d_call: TRBD2; cdr3_nt: TGTGCCAGCGTTACTAGCGGGGGGCGGACAGATACGCAGTATTTT; cdr3_aa: CASVTSGGRTDTQYF
j_call: TRBJ2-1; v_call: TRBV5-1; clone_size: .; d_call: .; cdr3_nt: TGCGCCAGCAGCCACCCGGGCCGGGGGCGAGGAGGTTCCTACAATGAGCAGTTCTTC; cdr3_aa: CASSHPGRGRGGSYNEQFF
j_call: TRBJ2-1; v_call: TRBV5-1; clone_size: many; d_call: TRBD1; cdr3_nt: TGCGCCAGCAGCTCCGGGACAGGCATCAATGAGCAGTTCTTC; cdr3_aa: CASSSGTGINEQFF
j_call: TRBJ1-5; v_call: TRBV7-2; clone_size: many; d_call: .; cdr3_nt: TGTGCCAGCAGCCTAACGGGGGGGCAGGGCCATCAGCCCCAGCATTTT; cdr3_aa: CASSLTGGQGHQPQHF
j_call: TRBJ2-7; v_call: TRBV7-2; clone_size: many; d_call: TRBD1; cdr3_nt: TGTGCCAGCAGCTTACGCCGGGACAGGGGTGCCTACGAGCAGTACTTC; cdr3_aa: CASSLRRDRGAYEQYF
j_call: TRBJ1-4; v_call: TRBV6-5; clone_size: .; d_call: .; cdr3_nt: TGTGCCAGCAGTTATGCAGGTTCCGGGGAAAAACTGTTTTTT; cdr3_aa: CASSYAGSGEKLFF
j_call: TRBJ2-1; v_call: TRBV6-1; clone_size: .; d_call: TRBD2; cdr3_nt: TGTGCCAGCAGTCCCCTACTGGTACTAGCGGGAAGGTACAATGAGCAGTTCTTC; cdr3_aa: CASSPLLVLAGRYNEQFF
j_call: TRBJ2-6; v_call: TRBV6-5; clone_size: .; d_call: .; cdr3_nt: TGTGCCAGCAGTTACTCGAGGTATGCCCCCTTTGGGGCCAACGTCCTGACTTTC; cdr3_aa: CASSYSRYAPFGANVLTF
j_call: TRBJ1-4; v_call: TRBV14; clone_size: .; d_call: .; cdr3_nt: TGCCCATTTATGGACAGTCGTAATGAAAAACTGTTTTTT; cdr3_aa: CPFMDSRNEKLFF
j_call: TRBJ2-1; v_call: TRBV6-1; clone_size: .; d_call: .; cdr3_nt: TGTGCCAGCAGTGATGGACACAGGGCCAATGAGCAGTTCTTC; cdr3_aa: CASSDGHRANEQFF
j_call: TRBJ2-5; v_call: TRBV7-3; clone_size: many; d_call: .; cdr3_nt: TGTGCCAGCAGCTTAATTGGGGCTGGCCCTCAAGAGACCCAGTACTTC; cdr3_aa: CASSLIGAGPQETQYF
j_call: TRBJ1-5; v_call: TRBV6-5; clone_size: once; d_call: .; cdr3_nt: TGTGCCAGCAGTTCCAGCGGTGGGTCCCAGCATTTT; cdr3_aa: CASSSSGGSQHF
j_call: TRBJ2-1; v_call: TRBV10-3; clone_size: .; d_call: TRBD2; cdr3_nt: TGTGCCATCAGTGAGACAGAACTAGCGGGAGGGCGGGAGCAGTTCTTC; cdr3_aa: CAISETELAGGREQFF
j_call: TRBJ2-5; v_call: TRBV5-1; clone_size: many; d_call: .; cdr3_nt: TGTGCCAGCAGCTTGGCGGGCAACCAAGAGACCCAGTACTTC; cdr3_aa: CASSLAGNQETQYF
j_call: TRBJ2-7; v_call: TRBV5-1; clone_size: many; d_call: TRBD2; cdr3_nt: TGCGCCAGCAGCTTGGATGCGGGAGTAGTCTACGAGCAGTACTTC; cdr3_aa: CASSLDAGVVYEQYF
j_call: TRBJ2-1; v_call: TRBV19; clone_size: .; d_call: TRBD2; cdr3_nt: TGTGCCAGTAGTATAGACGCTAGCGGGGAGCCCTACAATGAGCAGTTCTTC; cdr3_aa: CASSIDASGEPYNEQFF
j_call: TRBJ1-5; v_call: TRBV7-2; clone_size: few; d_call: .; cdr3_nt: TGTGCCAGCAGCTTAGCCCCCTATAGCAATCAGCCCCAGCATTTT; cdr3_aa: CASSLAPYSNQPQHF
j_call: TRBJ2-2; v_call: TRBV7-6; clone_size: .; d_call: TRBD1; cdr3_nt: TGTGCCAGCAGCTCACGAGGACAGGGAAAAACCGGGGAGCTGTTTTTT; cdr3_aa: CASSSRGQGKTGELFF
j_call: TRBJ1-1; v_call: TRBV6-2/TRBV6-3; clone_size: many; d_call: .; cdr3_nt: TGTGCCAGCAGACCACGGGGAGGGAACACTGAAGCTTTCTTT; cdr3_aa: CASRPRGGNTEAFF
j_call: TRBJ1-5; v_call: TRBV7-2; clone_size: many; d_call: .; cdr3_nt: TGTGCCAGCAGCCCTCGGCCGGGGGAGCCCCAGCATTTT; cdr3_aa: CASSPRPGEPQHF
j_call: TRBJ1-1; v_call: TRBV18; clone_size: few; d_call: .; cdr3_nt: TGTGCCAGCTCACCACCATCGAGGGTAGGTTACACTGAAGCTTTCTTT; cdr3_aa: CASSPPSRVGYTEAFF
j_call: TRBJ2-2; v_call: TRBV6-1; clone_size: .; d_call: .; cdr3_nt: TGTGCCAGCACCCGGGCTTACAGGACCGGCGGTGGCACCGGGGAGCTGTTTTTT; cdr3_aa: CASTRAYRTGGGTGELFF
j_call: TRBJ1-4; v_call: TRBV2; clone_size: many; d_call: TRBD1; cdr3_nt: TGTGCCAGCAGCCAAACAGGGGGAGGACTGTTTTTT; cdr3_aa: CASSQTGGGLFF
j_call: TRBJ2-7; v_call: TRBV14; clone_size: .; d_call: .; cdr3_nt: TGTGCCAGCAGCTGGGGGGCCTACGGAAGCTCCTACGAGCAGTACTTC; cdr3_aa: CASSWGAYGSSYEQYF
j_call: TRBJ1-6; v_call: TRBV19; clone_size: .; d_call: .; cdr3_nt: TGTGCCATAGGCAGGGCCGGCGGTTCACCCCTCCACTTT; cdr3_aa: CAIGRAGGSPLHF